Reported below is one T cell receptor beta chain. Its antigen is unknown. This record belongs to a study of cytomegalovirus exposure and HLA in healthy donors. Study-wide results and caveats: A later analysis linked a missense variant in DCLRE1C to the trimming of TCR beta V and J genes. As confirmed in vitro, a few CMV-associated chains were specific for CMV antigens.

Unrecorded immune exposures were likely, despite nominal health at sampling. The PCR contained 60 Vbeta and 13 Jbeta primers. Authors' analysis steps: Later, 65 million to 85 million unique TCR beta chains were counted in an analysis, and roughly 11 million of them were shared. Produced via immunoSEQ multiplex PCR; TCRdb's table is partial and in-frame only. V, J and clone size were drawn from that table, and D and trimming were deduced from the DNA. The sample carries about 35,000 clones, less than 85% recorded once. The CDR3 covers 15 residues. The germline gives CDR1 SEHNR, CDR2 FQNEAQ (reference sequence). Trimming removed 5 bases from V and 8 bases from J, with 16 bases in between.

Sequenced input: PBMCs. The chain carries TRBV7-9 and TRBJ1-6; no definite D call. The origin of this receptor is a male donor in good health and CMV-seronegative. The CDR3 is CASSPYSRHYSPLHF. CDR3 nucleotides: TGTGCCAGCAGCCCTTACAGCAGACATTATTCACCCCTCCACTTT.